These 7 T cell receptor beta chains originate from one sample sequenced in a study of neurological immune-mediated disorders. One entry per CDR3 protein, called by TCRdb with MiXCR from the 5' RACE reads. The data contain approximately 87,000 distinct CDR3 sequences, less than 15% of them singletons. Source material: PBMCs. These receptors were taken from a woman aged 45 to 65 in good health.

At least ten counts were recorded for this clonotype. This sequence joins TRBV29-1 and TRBJ2-3, with 8 bases fitting TRBD1. The CDR3 has 16 amino acids. V dropped 4 bases and J dropped 2; count of bases not matched to a gene: 11. Germline values: CDR1 SQVTM, CDR2 ANQGSEA. This CDR3 is CSVGPRTGKVTDTQYF. CDR3 coding DNA: TGCAGCGTTGGCCCTCGGACAGGGAAAGTCACAGATACGCAGTATTTT.

The genes are TRBV5-1 and TRBJ2-7; a possible D gene is TRBD2 (6 bases). CDR1 is SGHRS, CDR2 YFSETQ, per germline. The CDR3 is made up of 13 amino acids. The V and J ends lost 4 bases and 8 bases respectively, with 16 bases between them. The CDR3 protein is CASSARDSPKQYF. The CDR3, as DNA: TGCGCCAGCAGCGCTCGGGACTCCCCCAAGCAGTACTTC. Using reference TRBV5-1 and TRBJ2-7 for the parts outside the CDR3, the full variable domain is KAGVTQTPRYLIKTRGQQVTLSCSPISGHRSVSWYQQTPGQGLQFLFEYFSETQRNKGNFPGRFSGRQFSNSRSEMNVSTLELGDSALYLCASSARDSPKQYFGPGTRLTVT.

This clonotype has ten or more counts. The gene calls are TRBV20-1 and TRBJ2-3; D is undetermined. Germline V gene lookup returns CDR1 DFQATT and CDR2 SNEGSKA (reference sequence). The germline V and J ends were trimmed by 0 bases and 4 bases, with 11 bases remaining between them. The CDR3 is 14 residues long. CDR3 bases: TGCAGTGCTAGAGATTCCCGCAACCCAGATACGCAGTATTTT. Its translation is CSARDSRNPDTQYF.

This clonotype was seen at least ten times. The chain is built from TRBV25-1 and TRBJ2-5; possible D gene TRBD2, 6 bases. This CDR3 comprises 11 residues. Germline CDR1 reads MGHDK; CDR2 reads SYGVNS. V gave up 4 bases and J gave up 12 bases, with 12 bases separating them. The CDR3 coding sequence is TGTGCCAGCAGTGGGACTACTTCCAAGTACTTC. This gives the protein CASSGTTSKYF.

Ten or more counts support this clonotype. V gene TRBV20-1 combines with J gene TRBJ2-1; a weak D match, TRBD2 (6 bases). Trimming cost V 4 bases and J 5 bases, with 24 bases left between them. This CDR3 spans 17 amino acids. CDR1 is DFQATT and CDR2 is SNEGSKA in the germline V gene (reference sequence). CDR3 residues: CSANMAGKLQGDNEQFF. In DNA, the CDR3 is TGCAGTGCTAACATGGCGGGGAAACTTCAAGGGGACAATGAGCAGTTCTTC.

This clonotype was seen ten or more times. Written as DNA, the CDR3 is TGTGCCAGCAGCTTTAGGGACCAGACTAGGAATGAGCAGTTCTTC. It yields the protein CASSFRDQTRNEQFF. The rearrangement joins TRBV7-3 to TRBJ2-1, with a possible D match to TRBD2 (6 bases). Germline CDR1 and CDR2: SGHTA and FQGTGA. V lost 3 bases and J lost 7, with 16 bases in between. The CDR3 runs 15 residues.

This clonotype was picked up many times. CDR3 coding DNA: TGTGCCAGCAGCCAAGAGGGAGGGAACTACGAGCAGTACTTC. Amino acid sequence: CASSQEGGNYEQYF. The chain joins TRBV14 to TRBJ2-7; TRBD2 matches at 7 bases. Germline CDR1 reads SGHDN; CDR2 reads FVKESK. The CDR3 contains 14 residues. The V segment lost 0 bases and the J segment 3 bases; nucleotides outside the gene matches: 2. Full variable domain (rest looked up from reference TRBV14 and TRBJ2-7): EAGVTQFPSHSVIEKGQTVTLRCDPISGHDNLYWYRRVMGKEIKFLLHFVKESKQDESGMPNNRFLAERTGGTYSTLKVQPAELEDSGVYFCASSQEGGNYEQYFGPGTRLTVT.